A single sample gave rise to the 32 T cell receptor beta chains below, sequenced in a study of blood T cells in healthy people across ages. Alongside a J-beta primer mix, a sample-barcoded 5' primer served in a second PCR lasting about 6 to 12 cycles. TCRdb passed the 5' RACE reads through MiXCR, listing each CDR3 protein once. The sample carries 790,000 or so distinct CDR3 sequences, roughly 50% recorded once. Sequencing was performed on blood. The source is a man between 35 and 55 years old in good health.

This clonotype was seen only a few times. The chain recombines TRBV29-1 with TRBJ2-1; 9 bases match TRBD2. V was pared by 3 bases and J by 10 bases, with 13 bases of the junction left unmatched. The CDR3 totals 15 residues. Per germline, CDR1 SQVTM and CDR2 ANQGSEA. In DNA form, the CDR3 reads TGCAGCGTTGACCCAAGCGGCCTAGCGGGAAACGAGCAGTTCTTC. Protein product: CSVDPSGLAGNEQFF.

In its sample, this clonotype was seen a few times. CDR3 amino acids: CASSLKPPHRGRNYGYTF. The DNA of the CDR3 is TGTGCCAGCAGTTTAAAGCCCCCGCACAGGGGAAGAAACTATGGCTACACCTTC. The V call is TRBV12-3 or TRBV12-4, the J call TRBJ1-2; 7 bases align to TRBD1. The CDR3 runs 18 residues. With V trimmed by 2 bases and J by 2 bases, 14 bases remained unmatched.

This clonotype was counted between two and nine times. This chain links TRBV4-2 with TRBJ1-3; no reliable D call. The CDR3 runs 15 residues. CDR1 LGHNA and CDR2 YNFKEQ come from the germline V gene. V was clipped by 4 bases and J by 0 bases, with 10 bases between them. CDR3 sequence: CASSPEEISGNTIYF. CDR3 DNA sequence: TGTGCCAGCAGCCCAGAAGAGATCTCTGGAAACACCATATATTTT.

CDR3 DNA sequence: TGTGCCAGCAGTTTCGGCCGGGACAGGTGGCGTGAGGATACGCAGTATTTT. Amino acids: CASSFGRDRWREDTQYF. The chain uses TRBV12-3 or TRBV12-4 and TRBJ2-3, with 8 bases aligning to TRBD1. The CDR3 is 17 amino acids. Trimming removed 3 bases from V and 6 bases from J; junction bases left unmatched: 14.

The V gene is TRBV5-1, the J gene TRBJ2-1, with D perhaps matching TRBD2 (5 bases). Per germline, CDR1 SGHRS and CDR2 YFSETQ. The CDR3 spans 13 residues. V lost 3 bases and J 6 bases, leaving 10 bases between the germline ends. The CDR3 region is CASSWEGGNEQFF. As DNA, the CDR3 is TGCGCCAGCAGCTGGGAAGGAGGCAATGAGCAGTTCTTC.

This clonotype appeared a few times. CDR3 amino acids: CASSPQLGLGNTEAFF. The DNA for the CDR3 is TGTGCCAGCAGCCCACAATTGGGGTTGGGGAACACTGAAGCTTTCTTT. The rearrangement joins TRBV3-1 to TRBJ1-1; D unresolved. From germline, CDR1 is LGHDT and CDR2 YNNKEL (reference sequence). Trimming left V 4 bases short and J 1 base short, with 16 bases between. The CDR3 has 16 amino acids.

This clonotype was observed once. This chain uses TRBV9 with TRBJ1-1; D unresolved. Looked up from germline, CDR1 is SGDLS and CDR2 is YYNGEE. V was clipped by 2 bases and J by 1 base, with 6 bases between them. CDR3 size: 13 residues. CDR3 sequence: CASSVLPNTEAFF. DNA for the CDR3: TGTGCCAGCAGCGTGTTACCGAACACTGAAGCTTTCTTT.

V is TRBV7-8 and J is TRBJ2-7; 8 positions agree with TRBD1. Unmatched junction bases numbered 4, after V lost 3 bases and J lost 3 bases. Germline CDR1 SGHVS, CDR2 FQNEAQ. The CDR3 runs to 14 residues. As DNA, the CDR3 is TGTGCCAGCAGCTTGTCAGGGGGCGGCTACGAGCAGTACTTC. This translates into CASSLSGGGYEQYF.

Only a few counts were recorded for this clonotype. The V gene is TRBV7-2, the J gene TRBJ2-7; D is perhaps TRBD2 (6 bases). The V gene's germline CDR1 is SGHTA and CDR2 FQGNSA. V gave up 5 bases and J gave up 6 bases, with 14 bases separating them. The CDR3 contains 13 residues. The CDR3 nucleotides read TGTGCCAGCAGCCCCGGGACTCCCATCGAGCAGTACTTC. Protein product: CASSPGTPIEQYF. Using reference TRBV7-2 and TRBJ2-7 for the parts outside the CDR3, the full variable domain is GAGVSQSPSNKVTEKGKDVELRCDPISGHTALYWYRQSLGQGLEFLIYFQGNSAPDKSGLPSDRFSAERTGGSVSTLTIQRTQQEDSAVYLCASSPGTPIEQYFGPGTRLTVT.

This clonotype was picked up a small number of times. At one of its ends the junction is not consistent with the germline gene, which may arise from a read error. The chain uses TRBV28 and TRBJ2-5; D could derive from TRBD1 or TRBD2 (5 bases each). Germline CDR1 MDHEN, CDR2 SYDVKM. The CDR3 extends over 16 amino acids. CDR3 region: CASSLDLGENQEAQYF. The CDR3 region has the DNA TGTGCCAGCAGTTTAGACCTGGGGGAGAACCAAGAGGCCCAGTACTTC.

The chain is built from TRBV10-3 and TRBJ2-1; TRBD2 matches 16 bases. V shed 9 bases and J 4 bases; nucleotides not matched to a gene: 9. The CDR3 runs 17 residues. From germline, CDR1 is ENHRY and CDR2 SYGVKD. CDR3 bases: TGTGCCATTGGAGGGACTAGCGGGGGGGCTAAGTACAATGAGCAGTTCTTC. It is translated as CAIGGTSGGAKYNEQFF.

V and J are TRBV21-1 and TRBJ1-2; the DNA was not used to check the table's D call, TRBD1. TRBV21-1 is termed a pseudogene. The CDR3 length is 19 residues. DNA for the CDR3: TGTGCCAGCAGCAAAAGGGGAACACGACAGGGGGCGTTAGTTGGTGGCTACACCTTC. Its protein product is CASSKRGTRQGALVGGYTF.

The chain has TRBV18 and TRBJ2-5; TRBD2 is a possible D gene (6 bases). In germline, CDR1 is KGHSH, CDR2 LQKENI. V was pared by 3 bases and J by 0 bases, with 8 bases between. The CDR3 has 14 residues. The CDR3 spells CASSPAGYQETQYF. The CDR3 nucleotides are TGTGCCAGCTCACCGGCGGGGTACCAAGAGACCCAGTACTTC.

This clonotype was detected only a few times. The rearrangement joins TRBV9 to TRBJ2-7; 7 bases fit TRBD1. J gave up 3 bases and V 7 bases, and 10 bases lay outside the gene matches. Germline CDR1 reads SGDLS; CDR2 reads YYNGEE. The CDR3 runs to 14 residues. As DNA, the CDR3 is TGTGCCAGCGGGGAGACAGGGTCTATCTACGAGCAGTACTTC. Protein sequence: CASGETGSIYEQYF.

The CDR3 here is CASSVPRDTGANVLTF. Written as DNA, the CDR3 is TGTGCCAGCAGTGTCCCCCGAGACACTGGGGCCAACGTCCTGACTTTC. The chain couples TRBV2 to TRBJ2-6; D remains ambiguous. The V and J ends lost 4 bases and 2 bases respectively, with 12 bases between them. CDR3 size: 16 residues. Per germline, CDR1 SNHLY and CDR2 FYNNEI.

The chain joins TRBV7-2 to TRBJ2-1, with TRBD2 matching 12 bases. Losses at the gene ends were 2 bases for V and 8 bases for J; bases not matched to a gene: 10. The CDR3 runs to 17 residues. From germline, CDR1 is SGHTA and CDR2 FQGNSA. CDR3 nucleotides: TGTGCCAGCAGCTTATTTGTTCGGACTAGCGGGATATATGAGCAGTTCTTC. Translated, it gives CASSLFVRTSGIYEQFF.

With regard to this clonotype: One end of the junction is discordant with germline, which a read error may explain. The V call is TRBV3-1, the J call TRBJ1-6; D is uncertain. The CDR3 contains 12 residues. CDR1 LGHDT and CDR2 YNNKEL come from the germline V gene (reference sequence). In DNA form, the CDR3 reads TGTGCCAGCAGCCATGGAAATTCACCCCCCCACTTT. Its protein is CASSHGNSPPHF.

This chain connects TRBV18 to TRBJ1-1; D call uncertain. CDR1 is KGHSH and CDR2 is LQKENI in the germline V gene. Trimming stripped 5 bases from V and 8 bases from J, with 18 bases between. The CDR3 loop spans 14 amino acids. The CDR3 DNA reads as TGTGCCAGCTCATTAATGGAGACCAGGCCCGAAGCTTTCTTT. Amino acid sequence: CASSLMETRPEAFF.

This clonotype was counted a few times. Compared with germline, one end of the junction differs, possibly owing to a read error. This chain connects TRBV7-7 to TRBJ2-1, with 8 bases that match TRBD1. Germline V gene lookup returns CDR1 SSHAT and CDR2 FNYEAQ (reference sequence). The CDR3 loop spans 16 amino acids. In nucleotides, the CDR3 is TGTGCTAGCAGCTTAACGACAGGGGTGAGCTCCAATGAGCAGTTCTTC. Translated: CASSLTTGVSSNEQFF. The variable domain in full, with the rest retrieved from reference TRBV7-7 and TRBJ2-1, is GAGVSQSPRYKVTKRGQDVTLRCDPISSHATLYWYQQALGQGPEFLTYFNYEAQPDKSGLPSDRFSAERPEGSISTLTIQRTEQRDSAMYRCASSLTTGVSSNEQFFGPGTRLTVL.

This clonotype has only a few counts. This rearrangement joins TRBV29-1 to TRBJ1-2; D possibly corresponds to TRBD1 (5 bases). The CDR3 length is 13 residues. V dropped 5 bases and J dropped 4 bases, with 14 bases sitting between them. In germline, CDR1 is SQVTM, CDR2 ANQGSEA. CDR3: CSVLLGVPYGYTF. In DNA, the CDR3 is TGCAGCGTTCTCTTGGGGGTCCCCTATGGCTACACCTTC.

The chain carries TRBV20-1 and TRBJ1-1; D not certain. CDR3 size: 15 residues. Germline CDR1 and CDR2: DFQATT and SNEGSKA (reference sequence). V was trimmed by 1 base and J by 4 bases, leaving 16 bases between them. The CDR3 nucleotides are TGCAGTGCTAGAGTGGCGGGAATAGGGCGCACTGAAGCTTTCTTT. This translates into CSARVAGIGRTEAFF.

This chain uses TRBV6-2 or TRBV6-3 with TRBJ2-3; D is tentatively TRBD1 or TRBD2 (5 bases each). CDR3 length equals 13 residues. Germline CDR1 reads MNHEY; CDR2 reads SVGEGT. The germline V and J ends were trimmed by 3 bases and 9 bases, with 13 bases remaining between them. The CDR3 spells CASSYSGPGTQYF. The CDR3 bases are TGTGCCAGCAGTTATTCGGGGCCAGGAACGCAGTATTTT.

This chain links TRBV5-1 with TRBJ2-5; 9 bases agree with TRBD2. The V segment lost 3 bases and the J segment 5 bases; nucleotides outside the gene matches: 11. This CDR3 has 16 residues. Germline values: CDR1 SGHRS, CDR2 YFSETQ. CDR3 sequence reads: CASSSYRGGALETQYF. The CDR3 coding sequence is TGCGCCAGCAGCTCCTATCGCGGGGGGGCCTTGGAGACCCAGTACTTC. Filled out from reference TRBV5-1 and TRBJ2-5, the complete variable domain reads KAGVTQTPRYLIKTRGQQVTLSCSPISGHRSVSWYQQTPGQGLQFLFEYFSETQRNKGNFPGRFSGRQFSNSRSEMNVSTLELGDSALYLCASSSYRGGALETQYFGPGTRLLVL.

The J gene is TRBJ2-6, the V gene TRBV6-2 or TRBV6-3; tentatively, D is TRBD2 (7 bases). Trimming shortened V by 8 bases and J by 0 bases, and 23 bases separated the two germline ends. CDR3 length: 19 residues. The germline CDR1 and CDR2 sequences are MNHEY and SVGEGT. The CDR3 spells CASLPSEGGFPSGANVLTF. DNA of the CDR3: TGTGCCAGCCTACCGTCGGAGGGGGGGTTCCCCTCTGGGGCCAACGTCCTGACTTTC.

The chain links TRBV27 to TRBJ2-4; D is undetermined. This CDR3 is built from 15 residues. Germline V gene lookup returns CDR1 MNHEY and CDR2 SMNVEV (reference sequence). The V and J ends lost 4 bases and 0 bases respectively, with 10 bases between them. Here the CDR3 reads CASSCTVLAKNIQYF. CDR3 sequence (DNA): TGTGCCAGCAGTTGTACAGTACTAGCCAAAAACATTCAGTACTTC.

V and J are TRBV6-5 and TRBJ2-5, with 12 bases matching TRBD1. Losses at the gene ends were 5 bases for V and 5 bases for J; bases not matched to a gene: 3. CDR3 length: 14 amino acids. Germline V gene sequence: CDR1 MNHEY, CDR2 SVGAGI. The CDR3 loop is CASSGTGGYETQYF. Written as DNA, the CDR3 is TGTGCCAGCAGTGGGACAGGGGGCTATGAGACCCAGTACTTC.

The chain joins TRBV18 to TRBJ2-6; D not resolved. The germline V and J ends were trimmed by 2 bases and 0 bases, with 5 bases remaining between them. In germline, CDR1 is KGHSH, CDR2 LQKENI. The CDR3 is made up of 15 amino acids. CDR3 protein: CASSPEVSGANVLTF. The CDR3, as DNA: TGTGCCAGCTCACCAGAAGTCTCTGGGGCCAACGTCCTGACTTTC.

This clonotype has only a few counts. The V call is TRBV5-1, the J call TRBJ2-3; D is unclear. The CDR3 is made up of 14 amino acids. The germline CDR1 and CDR2 sequences are SGHRS and YFSETQ. The V and J ends lost 0 bases and 5 bases respectively, with 10 bases between them. In DNA, the CDR3 is TGCGCCAGCAGCTTGGGTGGAGTTGGAGATACGCAGTATTTT. Amino acids: CASSLGGVGDTQYF.

CDR3 sequence: CSITLTGSDEQYF. For the CDR3, the DNA is TGCAGCATTACCCTCACAGGGAGCGACGAGCAGTACTTC. The chain recombines TRBV29-1 with TRBJ2-7; possibly TRBD1 for D (6 bases). CDR3 size: 13 residues. The V end was cut by 8 bases, the J end by 5 bases, with 19 bases between. Per the germline V gene, CDR1 is SQVTM and CDR2 is ANQGSEA.

V usage is TRBV20-1 and J usage is TRBJ2-1, with D maybe TRBD1 (6 bases). Germline V lookup: CDR1 DFQATT, CDR2 SNEGSKA (reference sequence). This CDR3 has 14 amino acids. V was clipped by 5 bases and J by 2 bases, with 13 bases between them. In DNA, the CDR3 is TGCAGTGCTCCACGCCCAGGGGCCTACAATGAGCAGTTCTTC. It specifies CSAPRPGAYNEQFF.

There are many counts of this clonotype. The V gene is TRBV6-2 or TRBV6-3, the J gene TRBJ2-7; D may be TRBD2 (6 bases). Germline V gives CDR1 MNHEY, CDR2 SVGEGT. Trimming shortened V by 2 bases and J by 5 bases, and 13 bases separated the two germline ends. CDR3 size: 14 residues. CDR3 bases: TGTGCCAGCAGTTACCGTCCGGAGGGGCACGAGCAGTACTTC. Its translation: CASSYRPEGHEQYF.

This chain links TRBV19 with TRBJ2-7; D is unclear. The germline CDR1 and CDR2 sequences are LNHDA and SQIVND (reference sequence). The V and J ends lost 4 bases and 7 bases respectively, with 20 bases between them. The CDR3 has 15 amino acids. CDR3 sequence (DNA): TGTGCCAGTAGTAATCTAAGGAGTAACTACAATGAGCAGTACTTC. Protein: CASSNLRSNYNEQYF.